Listed here is a single T cell receptor (beta chain). Its antigen is not known. Anti-CD3/anti-CD28 beads served as a nonspecific positive control stimulus. CD4+ T cells upregulating both CD40 ligand and CD69 were sorted as responding cells. Sequencing used immunoSEQ version 4 in survey mode. The assay was immunoSEQ multiplex PCR, and TCRdb's table has in-frame clones only and misses some. Here the sample spans fewer than 45,000 clones, approximately 90% being singletons. The data are from a study of persistence of HIV-infected CD4 T cells. The study's findings and limits: Antigen-responding cells were enriched for degenerate expanded CDR3beta sequences.

V was trimmed by 5 bases and J by 0 bases, leaving 11 bases between them. The CDR3 is 14 residues long. Per germline, CDR1 SGHTA and CDR2 FQGNSA. J is TRBJ2-7 and V is TRBV7-2; D is ambiguous. Sequences were derived from CD4+ T cells sorted from PBMCs after roughly 18-hour stimulation, sampled from a patient who received antiretroviral therapy. The clonotype originates from an adult woman with HIV who was CMV-seropositive. The CDR3 DNA is TGTGCCAGCAGCAGTCCTCCAGCCTCCTACGAGCAGTACTTC. Translation: CASSSPPASYEQYF.